The 15 T cell receptor beta chains listed next were all sequenced from one sample in a study of shared clonotypes between healthy human individuals. This table comes from immunoSEQ multiplex PCR, and its TCRdb copy is limited to in-frame clones, with some not included. The sample records roughly 2,000,000 clones, about 94% being singletons. Only CD45RO-negative cells positively selected for CCR7 counted as naive CD8 cells, so terminally differentiated effector memory CD45RA+ cells were excluded. Source material: naive CD8+ T cells from PBMCs. The receptors originated from a man younger than 35 in good health. Some clones in this sample may be carry-over from other donors' samples.

This chain joins TRBV11-2 and TRBJ2-2, with 7 nucleotides matching TRBD1. The J segment lost 1 base and the V segment lost 4 bases, leaving 6 bases of the junction unmatched. This CDR3 spans 16 amino acids. Germline CDR1 is SGHAT and CDR2 is FQNNGV. CDR3 loop: CASSYPRQGNTGELFF. The CDR3 DNA reads as TGTGCCAGCAGCTACCCCCGACAGGGGAACACCGGGGAGCTGTTTTTT. The full variable domain, with the rest looked up from reference TRBV11-2 and TRBJ2-2, is EAGVAQSPRYKIIEKRQSVAFWCNPISGHATLYWYQQILGQGPKLLIQFQNNGVVDDSQLPKDRFSAERLKGVDSTLKIQPAKLEDSAVYLCASSYPRQGNTGELFFGEGSRLTVL.

The chain has TRBV6-1 and TRBJ1-2; 8 bases fit TRBD1. CDR1 and CDR2 from the germline V gene are MNHNS and SASEGT. After removal of 10 bases from V and 4 bases from J, the junction contained 8 bases not matched to a gene. The CDR3 consists of 13 residues. The CDR3 is CAIPLDRVYGYTF. CDR3 bases: TGTGCCATCCCCCTGGACAGGGTCTATGGCTACACCTTC.

CDR3 amino acids: CASSRTSGKSYEQYF. The CDR3 nucleotides read TGTGCCAGCAGCCGGACTAGCGGGAAATCCTACGAGCAGTACTTC. The chain combines TRBV7-2 with TRBJ2-7; 12 bases line up with TRBD2. V was clipped by 5 bases and J by 1 base; unmatched bases: 3. Germline V lookup: CDR1 SGHTA, CDR2 FQGNSA. The CDR3 totals 15 residues.

This sequence joins TRBV29-1 and TRBJ1-1; D is undetermined. The CDR3 has 12 amino acids. V was clipped by 0 bases and J by 7 bases, with 9 bases between them. Germline V lookup: CDR1 SQVTM, CDR2 ANQGSEA. The CDR3: CSVEDLRGEAFF. The CDR3 DNA sequence: TGCAGCGTTGAAGATCTCCGGGGTGAAGCTTTCTTT.

J is TRBJ1-1 and V is TRBV27; TRBD1 is a possible D gene (5 bases). Trimming left V 6 bases short and J 5 bases short, with 19 bases between. CDR1 is MNHEY, CDR2 SMNVEV, per germline (reference sequence). This CDR3 has 15 amino acids. Here the CDR3 DNA reads TGTGCCAGCAGGTCGCCGAAGGGGTCGGGGACTGAAGCTTTCTTT. Translating gives CASRSPKGSGTEAFF.

This clone was seen once. The chain uses TRBV27 and TRBJ1-2; 9 bases align to TRBD1. The CDR3 has 15 residues. Germline assignment: CDR1 MNHEY and CDR2 SMNVEV (reference sequence). J was trimmed by 1 base and V by 4 bases; bases with no gene match: 4. In DNA form, the CDR3 reads TGTGCCAGCAGTTGGGGACAGGGTAATAACTATGGCTACACCTTC. Protein: CASSWGQGNNYGYTF.

The CDR3: CASSGRPSGNEKLFF. The CDR3 coding sequence is TGTGCCAGCAGTGGACGGCCCTCGGGTAATGAAAAACTGTTTTTT. The gene calls are TRBV6-4 and TRBJ1-4, with D unresolved. CDR3 length: 15 amino acids. Trimming removed 4 bases at V and 4 bases at J, with 13 bases between. Germline V gene data show CDR1 as MRHNA and CDR2 as SNTAGT.

This clone has just one count. CDR3 residues: CASSLVGRGPEQYF. DNA for the CDR3: TGTGCCAGCAGCTTAGTCGGCAGGGGGCCCGAGCAGTACTTC. The chain carries TRBV7-9 and TRBJ2-7; 8 positions match TRBD1. Per germline, CDR1 SEHNR and CDR2 FQNEAQ (reference sequence). The V and J ends lost 1 base and 6 bases, in that order; junction bases with no gene match: 5. CDR3 size: 14 residues.

This clone occurred a few times. The chain joins TRBV18 to TRBJ1-1; D uncertain. The V gene lost 4 bases and the J gene lost 8 bases, with 17 bases spanning the gap. This CDR3 has 14 amino acids. The V gene's germline CDR1 is KGHSH and CDR2 LQKENI. For the CDR3, the DNA is TGTGCCAGCTCACTGCGGACCGGGAACCCCGAAGCTTTCTTT. It codes for CASSLRTGNPEAFF.

The chain joins TRBV7-9 to TRBJ2-7; D is perhaps TRBD1 (6 bases). Germline assignment: CDR1 SEHNR and CDR2 FQNEAQ (reference sequence). V lost 3 bases, J lost 2 bases, and 11 bases lay in between. The CDR3 sequence is 14 residues long. CDR3 residues: CASSLAGAAYEQYF. The CDR3 DNA reads TGTGCCAGCAGCTTGGCAGGGGCAGCCTACGAGCAGTACTTC.

The rearrangement joins TRBV18 to TRBJ2-5, with TRBD1 matching 9 bases. Germline V gives CDR1 KGHSH, CDR2 LQKENI. The CDR3 length is 15 residues. The V segment lost 5 bases and the J segment 5 bases; nucleotides outside the gene matches: 9. The CDR3 coding sequence is TGTGCCAGCTCAGAGAGGGACAGGGTCGGGGAGACCCAGTACTTC. Residues: CASSERDRVGETQYF.

The rearrangement links TRBV5-1 to TRBJ2-6; D uncertain. The V and J ends lost 4 bases and 0 bases respectively, with 14 bases between them. The germline V gene encodes CDR1 SGHRS and CDR2 YFSETQ. The CDR3 totals 17 residues. The CDR3 DNA follows: TGCGCCAGCAGCCCGGGCAGGCCCTACTCTGGGGCCAACGTCCTGACTTTC. Translated: CASSPGRPYSGANVLTF.

The chain employs TRBV27 and TRBJ1-5; maybe TRBD1 (6 bases). The CDR3 loop spans 14 amino acids. Trimming took off 1 base at V and 5 bases at J, with 9 bases between the two ends. Germline V lookup: CDR1 MNHEY, CDR2 SMNVEV (reference sequence). CDR3 protein: CASSLLGGYQPQHF. DNA of the CDR3: TGTGCCAGCAGTTTATTAGGGGGTTATCAGCCCCAGCATTTT.

V is TRBV11-2 and J is TRBJ2-2; 9 bases line up with TRBD1. The CDR3 loop spans 16 amino acids. CDR1 is SGHAT, CDR2 FQNNGV, per germline. V gave up 5 bases and J gave up 2 bases; unmatched junction bases: 6. In DNA form, the CDR3 reads TGTGCCAGCAGCATAGGGACAGGGATTAACACCGGGGAGCTGTTTTTT. It is translated as CASSIGTGINTGELFF.

CDR3 protein: CASSFGGSGTEAFF. In nucleotides, the CDR3 is TGTGCCAGCAGTTTCGGGGGATCGGGCACTGAAGCTTTCTTT. This chain links TRBV28 with TRBJ1-1; a weak D match, TRBD1 (5 bases). The ends were cut back, 3 bases at V and 4 bases at J, with 12 bases in the middle. Germline V gives CDR1 MDHEN, CDR2 SYDVKM. The CDR3 is 14 residues long.